Sequencing of this T cell receptor (beta chain) was carried out in a study of cytotoxic CD8 clonotypes in ibrutinib-treated CLL. Generated by immunoSEQ multiplex PCR, the TCRdb table keeps only in-frame clones and is missing some. Altogether over 110,000 clones are present, 80% to 95% being singletons, with the ten largest covering approximately 11%. The V end was cut by 11 bases, the J end by 8 bases, with 21 bases between. The CDR3 spans 13 residues. Germline V gives CDR1 SNHLY, CDR2 FYNNEI. This receptor was taken from a human donor with chronic lymphocytic leukemia. The source material was PBMCs, sampled after 12 months of ibrutinib treatment. The V gene is TRBV2, the J gene TRBJ1-2, with TRBD1 as a possible D gene (5 bases). CDR3 sequence reads: CAASSMRGSGYTF. CDR3 DNA sequence: TGTGCCGCTTCATCTATGAGGGGCTCAGGCTACACCTTC.